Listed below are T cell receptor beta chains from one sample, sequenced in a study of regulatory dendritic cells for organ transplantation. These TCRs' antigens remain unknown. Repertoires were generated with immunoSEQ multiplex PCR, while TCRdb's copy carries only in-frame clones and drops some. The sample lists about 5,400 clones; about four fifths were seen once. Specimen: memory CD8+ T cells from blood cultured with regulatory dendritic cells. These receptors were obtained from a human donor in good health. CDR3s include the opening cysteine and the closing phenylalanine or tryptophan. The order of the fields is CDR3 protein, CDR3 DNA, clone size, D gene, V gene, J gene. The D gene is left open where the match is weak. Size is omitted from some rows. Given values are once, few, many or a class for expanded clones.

CDR3 protein: CASSQGSYEQYF
CDR3 DNA: TGTGCCAGCAGCCAAGGGTCCTACGAGCAGTACTTC
clone size: few
D gene: .
V gene: TRBV4-2
J gene: TRBJ2-7

CDR3 protein: CASSLEYGQAPYEQYF
CDR3 DNA: TGTGCCAGCAGCTTAGAATATGGACAGGCCCCCTACGAGCAGTACTTC
clone size: medium-sized
D gene: TRBD1
V gene: TRBV7-9
J gene: TRBJ2-7

CDR3 protein: CASSLSGQGYQPQHF
CDR3 DNA: TGTGCCAGCAGCTTGTCCGGACAGGGATATCAGCCCCAGCATTTT
clone size: .
D gene: .
V gene: TRBV7-5
J gene: TRBJ1-5

CDR3 protein: CASRYKTSGSPGELFF
CDR3 DNA: TGTGCCAGCAGATATAAGACTAGCGGGAGCCCCGGGGAGCTGTTTTTT
clone size: .
D gene: TRBD2
V gene: TRBV28
J gene: TRBJ2-2

CDR3 protein: CASSLGTAPMNTEAFF
CDR3 DNA: TGTGCCAGCAGCTTAGGGACAGCTCCTATGAACACTGAAGCTTTCTTT
clone size: few
D gene: .
V gene: TRBV7-9
J gene: TRBJ1-1

CDR3 protein: CASSDGGRSVGELFF
CDR3 DNA: TGTGCCAGCAGTGACGGTGGGAGGTCCGTCGGGGAGCTGTTTTTT
clone size: once
D gene: .
V gene: TRBV2
J gene: TRBJ2-2

CDR3 protein: CASSPGTGGNTEAFF
CDR3 DNA: TGTGCCAGCAGCCCCGGGACAGGGGGGAACACTGAAGCTTTCTTT
clone size: .
D gene: TRBD1
V gene: TRBV5-4
J gene: TRBJ1-1

CDR3 protein: CATSAAGGSYNEQFF
CDR3 DNA: TGTGCCACCAGCGCGGCGGGAGGGTCCTACAATGAGCAGTTCTTC
clone size: few
D gene: TRBD2
V gene: TRBV15
J gene: TRBJ2-1

CDR3 protein: CASSLLTGARETQYF
CDR3 DNA: TGTGCCAGCAGCCTCCTGACAGGGGCAAGAGAGACCCAGTACTTC
clone size: .
D gene: TRBD1
V gene: TRBV7-6
J gene: TRBJ2-5

CDR3 protein: CASSQEQGFGANVLTF
CDR3 DNA: TGTGCCAGCAGCCAAGAACAGGGGTTTGGGGCCAACGTCCTGACTTTC
clone size: .
D gene: TRBD1
V gene: TRBV4-2
J gene: TRBJ2-6

CDR3 protein: CASSQDKQGPGNQPQHF
CDR3 DNA: TGCGCCAGCAGCCAAGATAAACAGGGGCCGGGCAATCAGCCCCAGCATTTT
clone size: .
D gene: TRBD1
V gene: TRBV4-3
J gene: TRBJ1-5

CDR3 protein: CASSLPPGQEQFF
CDR3 DNA: TGTGCCAGCAGTTTACCACCGGGACAGGAGCAGTTCTTC
clone size: .
D gene: TRBD1
V gene: TRBV27
J gene: TRBJ2-1

CDR3 protein: CASSILAGGWDTQYF
CDR3 DNA: TGTGCCAGTAGTATTCTAGCGGGGGGTTGGGATACGCAGTATTTT
clone size: .
D gene: TRBD2
V gene: TRBV19
J gene: TRBJ2-3

CDR3 protein: CASSVPVDRGNTGELFF
CDR3 DNA: TGTGCCAGCAGCGTACCGGTTGACAGGGGGAACACCGGGGAGCTGTTTTTT
clone size: once
D gene: TRBD1
V gene: TRBV9
J gene: TRBJ2-2

CDR3 protein: CATSSRYAYEQYF
CDR3 DNA: TGTGCCACCAGCAGTAGATATGCCTACGAGCAGTACTTC
clone size: .
D gene: .
V gene: TRBV15
J gene: TRBJ2-7

CDR3 protein: CASSLGGGQHLLAKNIQYF
CDR3 DNA: TGTGCCAGCAGTTTGGGAGGGGGACAGCACTTACTAGCCAAAAACATTCAGTACTTC
clone size: .
D gene: .
V gene: TRBV28
J gene: TRBJ2-4

CDR3 protein: CASSLPRDRERDTQYF
CDR3 DNA: TGTGCCAGCAGCTTGCCCCGGGACAGGGAGAGAGATACGCAGTATTTT
clone size: .
D gene: TRBD1
V gene: TRBV5-5
J gene: TRBJ2-3

CDR3 protein: CASSDILKGGPWVNYEQYF
CDR3 DNA: TGTGCCAGCAGTGATATCCTTAAGGGGGGTCCATGGGTTAACTACGAGCAGTACTTC
clone size: .
D gene: .
V gene: TRBV6-1
J gene: TRBJ2-7

CDR3 protein: CASSLGLAAEQYF
CDR3 DNA: TGTGCCAGCAGCCTGGGACTAGCAGCCGAGCAGTACTTC
clone size: .
D gene: TRBD2
V gene: TRBV7-2
J gene: TRBJ2-7

CDR3 protein: CASSLVAAVGIYNEQFF
CDR3 DNA: TGTGCCAGCAGCTTAGTTGCGGCAGTCGGAATATACAATGAGCAGTTCTTC
clone size: .
D gene: .
V gene: TRBV7-2
J gene: TRBJ2-1